The 31 T cell receptor beta chains in this list originate from one sample, sequenced in a study of cytomegalovirus exposure and HLA in healthy donors. The PCR employed 60 Vbeta primers together with 13 Jbeta primers. Generated by immunoSEQ multiplex PCR, the TCRdb table keeps only in-frame clones and is missing some. The sample shows over 50,000 clones, about 80% of them seen only once. Sample: PBMCs. All receptors come from a man between 45 and 60 years old in good health and CMV-seropositive.

This chain links TRBV5-1 with TRBJ2-3; possible D gene TRBD2, 8 bases. Deletions cut 2 bases from V and 1 base from J, with 11 bases between. Looked up from germline, CDR1 is SGHRS and CDR2 is YFSETQ. The CDR3 runs 15 residues. The CDR3: CASSFSGTGTDTQYF. The CDR3 region has the DNA TGCGCCAGCAGCTTTAGCGGGACAGGCACAGATACGCAGTATTTT.

The chain recombines TRBV30 with TRBJ1-3, with D unresolved. Trimming shortened V by 0 bases and J by 3 bases, and 12 bases separated the two germline ends. This CDR3 is 15 amino acids long. Per the germline V gene, CDR1 is GTSNPN and CDR2 is SVGIG (reference sequence). The CDR3: CAWSVGLRRGNTIYF. CDR3 DNA: TGTGCCTGGAGTGTTGGACTCCGACGTGGAAACACCATATATTTT.

This chain links TRBV27 with TRBJ1-2, with D uncertain. The length of the CDR3 is 13 residues. V dropped 4 bases and J dropped 4 bases, with 10 bases sitting between them. CDR1 and CDR2 from the germline V gene are MNHEY and SMNVEV (reference sequence). As DNA, the CDR3 is TGTGCCAGCAGTTCTTCAGGATTCTATGGCTACACCTTC. Residues: CASSSSGFYGYTF.

V usage is TRBV28 and J usage is TRBJ1-6; TRBD1 agrees at 12 bases. CDR3 length: 14 residues. Trimming took 7 bases from V and 16 from J; bases not matched to a gene: 11. Germline assignment: CDR1 MDHEN and CDR2 SYDVKM. In DNA, the CDR3 is TGTGCCAGCATTGCCGGGACAGGGGGCTGGGGACTCCACTTT. This encodes CASIAGTGGWGLHF.

The chain is built from TRBV4-3 and TRBJ2-5, with 7 bases matching TRBD1. The CDR3 has 14 amino acids. Trimming took 0 bases from V and 5 from J; bases not matched to a gene: 3. In germline, CDR1 is LGHNA, CDR2 YSLEER. CDR3 region: CASSQDQGDETQYF. CDR3 bases: TGCGCCAGCAGCCAAGACCAGGGGGACGAGACCCAGTACTTC.

CDR3 in DNA: TGTGCCAGCAGCTATATCCCCTCGGGACTAGCGGGGTTTAAAGAGACCCAGTACTTC. Translation gives CASSYIPSGLAGFKETQYF. The rearrangement links TRBV7-9 to TRBJ2-5, with 13 bases that match TRBD2. The CDR3 totals 19 residues. The J segment lost 3 bases and the V segment lost 4 bases, leaving 14 bases of the junction unmatched. The germline gives CDR1 SEHNR, CDR2 FQNEAQ (reference sequence). The full variable domain, its missing parts supplied by reference TRBV7-9 and TRBJ2-5, is DTGVSQNPRHKITKRGQNVTFRCDPISEHNRLYWYRQTLGQGPEFLTYFQNEAQLEKSRLLSDRFSAERPKGSFSTLEIQRTEQGDSAMYLCASSYIPSGLAGFKETQYFGPGTRLLVL.

The chain employs TRBV6-6 and TRBJ1-2, with 9 bases fitting TRBD1. The CDR3 covers 11 residues. Per germline, CDR1 MNHNY and CDR2 SVGAGI (reference sequence). Trimming took 5 bases from V and 14 from J; bases not matched to a gene: 6. The CDR3 is CASSKQGAGTF. The CDR3 nucleotides read TGTGCCAGCAGTAAACAGGGGGCCGGGACCTTC.

This sequence joins TRBV15 and TRBJ2-1; TRBD2 matches 7 bases. From germline, CDR1 is LNHNV and CDR2 YYDKDF (reference sequence). The CDR3 runs to 14 residues. J was trimmed by 7 bases and V by 2 bases; bases with no gene match: 5. The CDR3 loop is CATSRSQGGNEQFF. DNA for the CDR3: TGTGCCACCAGCAGAAGCCAGGGAGGGAATGAGCAGTTCTTC.

The table lists this clone with a few counts. Distinct nucleotide sequences in the sample also encode this CDR3. V and J are TRBV11-3 and TRBJ2-2; D call uncertain. This CDR3 has 12 residues. Germline CDR1 reads SGHNT; CDR2 reads YENEEA. CDR3 nucleotide sequence: TGTGCGAGAAGATTGCACACCGGGGAGCTGTTTTTT. This sequence encodes CARRLHTGELFF.

The J gene is TRBJ2-3, the V gene TRBV5-6, with 11 bases fitting TRBD2. Germline assignment: CDR1 SGHDT and CDR2 YYEEEE. The CDR3 has 15 residues. The V segment lost 0 bases and the J segment 5 bases; nucleotides outside the gene matches: 2. As DNA, the CDR3 is TGTGCCAGCAGCTTGGGACTAGCGGGACAAGATACGCAGTATTTT. Translation: CASSLGLAGQDTQYF.

The chain combines TRBV7-5 with TRBJ1-5; TRBD1 was called by the table and not checked on the DNA. TRBV7-5 is assigned pseudogene status. CDR3 length: 12 residues. CDR3 nucleotide sequence: TGTGCCAGCAGCTCAGGGAATCAGCCCCAGCATTTT. Protein product: CASSSGNQPQHF.

There are a few counts of this clone. This chain uses TRBV11-2 with TRBJ2-5; TRBD1 aligns across 11 bases. This CDR3 has 15 amino acids. V lost 1 base, J lost 7 bases, and 5 bases stayed unmatched. Germline assignment: CDR1 SGHAT and CDR2 FQNNGV. CDR3 sequence reads: CASSLGDRGAATQYF. DNA for the CDR3: TGTGCCAGCAGCTTAGGGGACAGGGGGGCGGCGACCCAGTACTTC.

The CDR3 nucleotides are TGTGCAAGTCGCTGCGAGACTAGCGGACCCTCCTACGAGCAGTACTTC. Its protein is CASRCETSGPSYEQYF. The gene calls are TRBV12-2 and TRBJ2-7; TRBD2 reflects the table's D call only, with no check against the DNA. TRBV12-2 is flagged as a pseudogene. This CDR3 region has 16 residues.

This clone showed up just once. The genes are TRBV7-2 and TRBJ2-7, with unresolved D. CDR3 length equals 12 residues. V was trimmed by 1 base and J by 5 bases, leaving 6 bases between them. CDR1 is SGHTA and CDR2 is FQGNSA in the germline V gene. Here the CDR3 reads CASSLGRDEQYF. The CDR3 nucleotides are TGTGCCAGCAGCTTAGGACGGGACGAGCAGTACTTC.

The chain is built from TRBV7-8 and TRBJ1-1; possible D gene TRBD1, 6 bases. V lost 5 bases to trimming and J lost 0 bases, with 16 bases between them. This CDR3 region has 16 residues. The germline V gene has CDR1 SGHVS and CDR2 FQNEAQ. As DNA, the CDR3 is TGTGCCAGCAGCCCGACGACAGGTACCTTGAACACTGAAGCTTTCTTT. Translation: CASSPTTGTLNTEAFF.

This clone showed up just once. This chain uses TRBV7-3 with TRBJ2-3; the match to TRBD2 covers 9 bases. The CDR3 is made up of 16 amino acids. The V gene's germline CDR1 is SGHTA and CDR2 FQGTGA. V trimming: 2 bases; J trimming: 0 bases; junction bases outside the gene matches: 3. DNA of the CDR3: TGTGCCAGCAGCTTAGGGACTAGCCCTAGCACAGATACGCAGTATTTT. Its protein product is CASSLGTSPSTDTQYF.

V gene TRBV7-2 combines with J gene TRBJ2-7; TRBD1 agrees at 8 bases. The V and J ends lost 5 bases and 6 bases, in that order; junction bases with no gene match: 9. Germline CDR1 is SGHTA and CDR2 is FQGNSA. This CDR3 has 14 amino acids. The CDR3 sequence is CASSTRQGKLEQYF. CDR3 sequence (DNA): TGTGCCAGCAGCACCCGACAGGGGAAACTCGAGCAGTACTTC.

V usage is TRBV19 and J usage is TRBJ2-7; 9 nucleotides agree with TRBD2. The V segment lost 6 bases and the J segment 3 bases; nucleotides outside the gene matches: 6. Germline V CDR1 and CDR2: LNHDA, SQIVND (reference sequence). This CDR3 has 14 residues. In DNA, the CDR3 is TGTGCCAGTAGGATTGCTAGCGGGAACTACGAGCAGTACTTC. The encoded protein is CASRIASGNYEQYF.

CDR3 region: CASSDLAGDEQYF. The DNA of the CDR3 is TGTGCCAGCAGTGACCTAGCGGGAGACGAGCAGTACTTC. V gene TRBV6-4 combines with J gene TRBJ2-7; 10 bases agree with TRBD2. V shed 2 bases, J shed 5 bases, and the junction held 0 bases outside the gene matches. The CDR3 extends over 13 amino acids. Germline CDR1 reads MRHNA; CDR2 reads SNTAGT.

The rearrangement joins TRBV7-2 to TRBJ1-4; D is unclear. The CDR3 spans 13 residues. Germline V lookup: CDR1 SGHTA, CDR2 FQGNSA. V shed 5 bases and J shed 8 bases, with 12 bases lying between them. CDR3 sequence (DNA): TGTGCCAGCAGCCGTAGTGTTAGCGAAAAACTGTTTTTT. Protein product: CASSRSVSEKLFF.

The V gene is TRBV29-1, the J gene TRBJ2-1; D possibly corresponds to TRBD2 (6 bases). Deletions cut 1 base from V and 2 bases from J, with 15 bases between. This CDR3 has 16 amino acids. Per germline, CDR1 SQVTM and CDR2 ANQGSEA. CDR3 amino acids: CSVEVGTAVAYNEQFF. For the CDR3, the DNA is TGCAGCGTTGAAGTAGGGACTGCCGTGGCCTACAATGAGCAGTTCTTC.

The chain joins TRBV5-1 to TRBJ1-1, with 9 positions matching TRBD1. Per germline, CDR1 SGHRS and CDR2 YFSETQ. V was clipped by 0 bases and J by 0 bases; unmatched bases: 6. CDR3 length: 17 residues. The CDR3 is CASSLDRGLFVNTEAFF. CDR3 sequence (DNA): TGCGCCAGCAGCTTGGACAGGGGGCTGTTCGTGAACACTGAAGCTTTCTTT.

Of note for this clone: The junction and the germline gene differ at one end; a read error may be behind it. The rearrangement joins TRBV7-7 to TRBJ2-5; 11 bases are a match to TRBD2. This CDR3 comprises 17 residues. CDR1 and CDR2 from the germline V gene are SSHAT and FNYEAQ (reference sequence). The CDR3 region has the DNA TGTGCTAGCAGCTTAGGTAGCGGGGGGGCGGGTCGAGAGACCCAGTACTTC. Its protein product is CASSLGSGGAGRETQYF.

This chain links TRBV9 with TRBJ2-3; 11 nucleotides align to TRBD2. Germline V gene sequence: CDR1 SGDLS, CDR2 YYNGEE. The CDR3 is made up of 15 amino acids. The V segment lost 2 bases and the J segment 4 bases; nucleotides outside the gene matches: 3. For the CDR3, the DNA is TGTGCCAGCAGCGTTAGCGGGGGGGATGCAGATACGCAGTATTTT. Translation: CASSVSGGDADTQYF.

J is TRBJ1-5 and V is TRBV5-3; tentative D call: TRBD1 (5 bases). TRBV5-3 is reported as an ORF; its role is uncertain. The CDR3 consists of 14 residues. Trimming removed 1 base at V and 3 bases at J, with 8 bases between. CDR3: CARSLNRTNQPQHF. The CDR3 DNA reads TGTGCCAGAAGCTTGAACAGGACCAATCAGCCCCAGCATTTT.

This clone counts as medium-sized. The sample has other DNA sequences that encode this CDR3 too. V gene TRBV10-2 combines with J gene TRBJ2-1, with 13 nucleotides matching TRBD2. Trimming cost V 6 bases and J 8 bases; bases outside gene matches: 16. The V gene's germline CDR1 is WSHSY and CDR2 SAAADI. The CDR3 covers 18 residues. CDR3 nucleotides: TGCGCCAGCAGCGATACTAGCGGGGGGGGCCTCATTCCACATGAGCAGTTCTTC. Protein: CASSDTSGGGLIPHEQFF.

This clone appeared a single time. The chain has TRBV6-6 and TRBJ2-5, with 9 bases that match TRBD2. CDR1 and CDR2 (germline): MNHNY, SVGAGI (reference sequence). The CDR3 extends over 15 amino acids. J was trimmed by 3 bases and V by 10 bases; bases with no gene match: 12. The CDR3 loop reads CATGTSGLGEETQYF. The CDR3 DNA reads as TGTGCCACCGGAACTAGCGGGCTCGGGGAAGAGACCCAGTACTTC.

V is TRBV27 and J is TRBJ1-6; D not certain. Germline lookup yields CDR1 MNHEY and CDR2 SMNVEV (reference sequence). The CDR3 is 18 amino acids. Trimming took 10 bases from V and 10 from J, leaving 32 bases between them. The CDR3 nucleotides read TGTGCCATCAGCCCCCAGGTGATGGTGCGGGTCATAAAGTCACCCCTCCACTTT. It specifies CAISPQVMVRVIKSPLHF.

This clone turned up a few times. The rearrangement links TRBV7-2 to TRBJ1-2; TRBD1 is a possible D gene (5 bases). The V and J ends lost 5 bases and 7 bases respectively, with 17 bases between them. This CDR3 is 14 amino acids long. Germline V gene lookup returns CDR1 SGHTA and CDR2 FQGNSA. CDR3 residues: CASSPGTHIGGYTF. CDR3 bases: TGTGCCAGCAGCCCTGGGACTCATATTGGTGGCTACACCTTC. Complete variable domain (other parts from reference TRBV7-2 and TRBJ1-2): GAGVSQSPSNKVTEKGKDVELRCDPISGHTALYWYRQSLGQGLEFLIYFQGNSAPDKSGLPSDRFSAERTGGSVSTLTIQRTQQEDSAVYLCASSPGTHIGGYTFGSGTRLTVV.

The sample holds a few counts of this clone. The CDR3 DNA follows: TGTGCCAGCAGCAAACTCGGCGCGGGAGGTCTTCTAATTCGGTTCTTC. This encodes CASSKLGAGGLLIRFF. This rearrangement joins TRBV21-1 to TRBJ2-1; TRBD2, the table's D call, was not compared with the DNA. TRBV21-1 counts as a pseudogene. CDR3 length equals 16 residues.

Comments on this clone: Sequence at one end of the junction differs from germline and may be a read error. The V and J genes are TRBV28 and TRBJ1-5; tentatively, D is TRBD1 (5 bases). The germline V gene encodes CDR1 MDHEN and CDR2 SYDVKM. The CDR3 extends over 11 amino acids. The CDR3 region is CASTNAAGGVF. DNA for the CDR3: TGTGCCAGCACCAACGCAGCGGGGGGGGTTTTT.